One sample yielded the 15 T cell receptor beta chains listed below, sequenced in a study of identical twins (dated by TCRdb to about 2016). Libraries were built with 5' RACE. The instrument given in TCRdb is Illumina HiSeq 2000. The public reads were quality trimmed at Q25 with fastp and then assembled into clones with MiXCR by TCRdb, keeping productive beta chains. Rows merge per CDR3 protein into single entries with the most common DNA and genes. This sample lists 240,000 or so distinct CDR3 sequences; about 7% were detected once. Approximately 3.6% of the sample is taken by the ten largest. A further study also used this sample, focusing on yellow fever vaccine responses in identical twins.

Sequenced input: memory (CD45RO+) T cells sorted from blood. Sample cell subset or site, as interpreted from the label and publication: CD45RO+ enriched T cells. Receptors originate from a woman under 30 in good health.

This clonotype was seen at least ten times. The genes are TRBV12-3 or TRBV12-4 and TRBJ2-7; D is ambiguous. Between the trimmed V and J ends, which lost 3 bases and 4 bases, there was a span of 7 bases. CDR3 size: 12 residues. The DNA for the CDR3 is TGTGCCAGCAGTTTTGCCGGGTACGAGCAGTACTTC. Translation gives CASSFAGYEQYF.

By its share, this clonotype is medium-sized. Sequence at one end of the junction differs from germline and may be a read error. This chain links TRBV12-3 or TRBV12-4 with TRBJ1-1, with no clear D. The CDR3 has 12 amino acids. CDR3 bases: TGCGCCAGCAGCTCAGGGAACACTGAAGCTTTCTTT. Its translation: CASSSGNTEAFF.

This clonotype was found many times. The V and J genes are TRBV15 and TRBJ2-1, with D uncertain. Germline V CDR1 and CDR2: LNHNV, YYDKDF (reference sequence). V was cut by 0 bases and J by 7 bases, with 13 bases left in between. This CDR3 spans 15 amino acids. The CDR3 sequence: CATSRDSGSWNEQFF. The CDR3 DNA follows: TGTGCCACCAGCAGAGATTCCGGCAGTTGGAATGAGCAGTTCTTC.

This clonotype was detected ten times or more. The chain is built from TRBV9 and TRBJ2-2; no definite D call. Germline-derived CDR1 and CDR2 are SGDLS and YYNGEE. This CDR3 comprises 12 residues. Trimming pared 0 bases from V and 7 bases from J, leaving 4 bases between. The CDR3 DNA sequence: TGTGCCAGCAGCGTAGGTGTCGGGGAGCTGTTTTTT. It translates to CASSVGVGELFF.

A few counts support this clonotype. The chain joins TRBV6-2 or TRBV6-3 to TRBJ2-7, with 11 positions matching TRBD1. Trimming cost V 6 bases and J 3 bases; bases outside gene matches: 7. Germline lookup yields CDR1 MNHEY and CDR2 SVGEGT. CDR3 size: 15 residues. CDR3 region: CASSRGQGAYYEQYV. The CDR3 nucleotides read TGTGCCAGCAGCCGCGGACAGGGGGCTTACTACGAGCAGTACGTC.

This clonotype was recorded many times. The V and J genes are TRBV9 and TRBJ2-7; 9 bases line up with TRBD1. Germline V gene lookup returns CDR1 SGDLS and CDR2 YYNGEE. J was trimmed by 3 bases and V by 3 bases; bases with no gene match: 7. The CDR3 contains 15 residues. Written as DNA, the CDR3 is TGTGCCAGCAGCGCCGGGACAGGGATAGTCTACGAGCAGTACTTC. Its protein product is CASSAGTGIVYEQYF.

The chain employs TRBV6-4 and TRBJ2-3; 9 positions agree with TRBD2. CDR3 length: 14 residues. The V gene's germline CDR1 is MRHNA and CDR2 SNTAGT. J was trimmed by 2 bases and V by 4 bases; bases with no gene match: 1. CDR3 sequence (DNA): TGTGCCAGCAGTGGCGGGGGGGCCACAGATACGCAGTATTTT. Translated, it gives CASSGGGATDTQYF.

V is TRBV11-2 and J is TRBJ2-7, with D perhaps TRBD2 (5 bases). Trimming cost V 0 bases and J 7 bases, with 13 bases left between them. This CDR3 has 14 amino acids. Germline V gene sequence: CDR1 SGHAT, CDR2 FQNNGV. CDR3 coding DNA: TGTGCCAGCAGCTTAGATGGTAGCGTTGGGGAGCAGTACGTC. Amino acid sequence: CASSLDGSVGEQYV.

This clonotype appeared a few times. V gene TRBV6-1 combines with J gene TRBJ2-2; tentative D call: TRBD2 (6 bases). The CDR3 runs to 15 residues. V was trimmed by 4 bases and J by 0 bases, leaving 9 bases between them. The V gene's germline CDR1 is MNHNS and CDR2 SASEGT. CDR3 nucleotides: TGTGCCAGCAGTGGTGGAGGGGCGAACACCGGGGAGCTGTTTTTT. Translating it yields CASSGGGANTGELFF.

There are many counts of this clonotype. The V gene is TRBV7-2, the J gene TRBJ1-1; D unclear. CDR3 length equals 14 residues. Germline CDR1 and CDR2: SGHTA and FQGNSA. Trimming pared 1 base from V and 7 bases from J, leaving 13 bases between. In DNA form, the CDR3 reads TGTGCCAGCAGCTTAGAGCCATTGACGGTTGAAGCTTTCTTT. Protein: CASSLEPLTVEAFF. The whole variable domain, filled in from reference TRBV7-2 and TRBJ1-1, reads GAGVSQSPSNKVTEKGKDVELRCDPISGHTALYWYRQSLGQGLEFLIYFQGNSAPDKSGLPSDRFSAERTGGSVSTLTIQRTQQEDSAVYLCASSLEPLTVEAFFGQGTRLTVV.

This clonotype was observed many times. V is TRBV11-2 and J is TRBJ2-1; perhaps D is TRBD1 or TRBD2 (5 bases each). The CDR3 consists of 15 residues. CDR1 is SGHAT, CDR2 FQNNGV, per germline. V lost 4 bases, J lost 4 bases, and 14 bases lay in between. The CDR3 DNA reads TGTGCCAGCAGCTCCGGGACCGCGGTGTACAATGAGCAGTTCTTC. This gives the protein CASSSGTAVYNEQFF. Variable domain in full (rest from reference TRBV11-2 and TRBJ2-1): EAGVAQSPRYKIIEKRQSVAFWCNPISGHATLYWYQQILGQGPKLLIQFQNNGVVDDSQLPKDRFSAERLKGVDSTLKIQPAKLEDSAVYLCASSSGTAVYNEQFFGPGTRLTVL.

CDR3 protein: CATSRHEMVAGDTYNEQFF. CDR3 DNA: TGTGCCACCAGCAGACACGAGATGGTGGCGGGAGACACCTACAATGAGCAGTTCTTC. The rearrangement joins TRBV15 to TRBJ2-1, with 7 bases aligning to TRBD2. CDR3 size: 19 residues. CDR1 is LNHNV, CDR2 YYDKDF, per germline (reference sequence). Trimming removed 2 bases from V and 2 bases from J; junction bases left unmatched: 15.

The chain is built from TRBV20-1 and TRBJ1-2; no clear D. The ends were cut back, 5 bases at V and 4 bases at J, with 11 bases in the middle. Per germline, CDR1 DFQATT and CDR2 SNEGSKA (reference sequence). The CDR3 consists of 12 residues. The CDR3 protein is CSARTVVYGYTF. DNA of the CDR3: TGCAGTGCTCGGACGGTGGTCTATGGCTACACCTTC.

This clonotype was seen more than once but under ten times. J is TRBJ2-1 and V is TRBV25-1; 13 nucleotides line up with TRBD2. J gave up 7 bases and V 5 bases, and 8 bases lay outside the gene matches. The CDR3 sequence is 16 residues long. Germline V gives CDR1 MGHDK, CDR2 SYGVNS. CDR3 nucleotides: TGTGCCAGCAGTCTGGGACTAGCGGGACGGACGAATGAGCAGTTCTTC. Amino acids: CASSLGLAGRTNEQFF.

The chain is built from TRBV5-1 and TRBJ1-1, with D possibly matching TRBD1 (6 bases). The CDR3 has 15 residues. V was cut by 0 bases and J by 4 bases, with 13 bases left in between. Germline V gives CDR1 SGHRS, CDR2 YFSETQ. The CDR3 loop reads CASSLGTDSFTEAFF. The CDR3 nucleotides are TGCGCCAGCAGCTTGGGGACAGACTCGTTCACTGAAGCTTTCTTT.